This T cell receptor (beta chain) was obtained from a study of blood T cell repertoires in COVID-19. The wider study: Samples representing acute and convalescent COVID-19 were sourced from the United States, Italy and Spain.

Only in-frame clones appear in the TCRdb table, and some are missing; sequencing was by immunoSEQ multiplex PCR. Of 250,000 to 300,000 clones listed, 81% were seen once; the top ten hold 2.5% to 3.5%. The CDR3 has 13 amino acids. V was pared by 4 bases and J by 4 bases, with 2 bases of the junction left unmatched. Germline CDR1 SQVTM, CDR2 ANQGSEA. The sequence was collected from a woman aged 55-70 years with active or convalescent COVID-19. This chain links TRBV29-1 with TRBJ1-4, with 8 bases aligning to TRBD1. Source material: peripheral blood. This CDR3 reads CSVGTGNNEKLFF. The CDR3 DNA is TGCAGCGTTGGGACAGGGAATAATGAAAAACTGTTTTTT.